The present T cell receptor (beta chain) was sequenced within a study of T cells in Graves' hyperthyroidism and ophthalmopathy. In the study overall: Sampling of peripheral blood happened at initial diagnosis, prior to any treatment.

Broader study findings: It was a median approximately 7.1 months before onset that the model predicted ophthalmopathy.

This CDR3 spans 14 amino acids. The V end was cut by 5 bases, the J end by 5 bases, with 16 bases between. Looked up from germline, CDR1 is SGHDT and CDR2 is YYEEEE. In its sample, this clonotype was seen many times. The antigen remains undetermined. There were TCR beta CDR3 regions amplified from RNA transcripts. The HTBI primer set was used in a first-round RT-PCR of the TCR CDR3. TCRdb redid the calling of the multiplex PCR reads with MiXCR, one entry per CDR3 protein. The profile shows 600,000 to 800,000 distinct CDR3 sequences, 35% of them singletons. Each patient was aged 18 to 65 and had newly diagnosed hyperthyroidism of under 2 months' duration.

The TCR comes from a woman in her 40s with Graves' hyperthyroidism. This sequence joins TRBV5-6 and TRBJ1-1; D is uncertain. The sequenced material came from blood. The CDR3 sequence is CASRNGDWGTEAFF. The CDR3 bases are TGTGCCAGCAGAAACGGGGATTGGGGAACTGAAGCTTTCTTT.